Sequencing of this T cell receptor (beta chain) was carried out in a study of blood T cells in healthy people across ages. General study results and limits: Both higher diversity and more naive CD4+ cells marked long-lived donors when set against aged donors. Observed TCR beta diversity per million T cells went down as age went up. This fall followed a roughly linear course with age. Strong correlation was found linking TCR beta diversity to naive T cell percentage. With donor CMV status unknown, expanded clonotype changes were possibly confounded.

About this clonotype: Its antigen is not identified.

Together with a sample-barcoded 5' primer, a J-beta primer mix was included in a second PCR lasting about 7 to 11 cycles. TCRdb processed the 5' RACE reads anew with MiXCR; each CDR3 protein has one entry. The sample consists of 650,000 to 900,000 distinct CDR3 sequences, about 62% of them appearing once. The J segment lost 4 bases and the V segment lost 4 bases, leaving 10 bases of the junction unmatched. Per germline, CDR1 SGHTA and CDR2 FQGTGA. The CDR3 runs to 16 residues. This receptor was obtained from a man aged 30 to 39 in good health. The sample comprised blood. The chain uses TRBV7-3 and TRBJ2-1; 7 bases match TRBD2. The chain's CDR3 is CASSSLIWGGYNEQFF. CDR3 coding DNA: TGTGCCAGCAGCTCCCTTATTTGGGGGGGTTACAATGAGCAGTTCTTC.